The source of this T cell receptor (beta chain) is a study of tumor and adjacent non-tumor tissue in lung cancer. As for the study in general: Histology: about twelve adenocarcinoma, a couple of squamous cell carcinoma, 1 small cell lung cancer.

With regard to this clonotype: Its target is unknown.

RNA was extracted from bulk tissue without any cell sorting. A modified ARM-PCR protocol with three rounds of nested PCR amplified TCRbeta. TCRdb fed the multiplex PCR reads into MiXCR, producing one record per CDR3 protein. The sample carries under 150,000 distinct CDR3 sequences, roughly 66% recorded once. Findings of the study overall: Compared with tumor, normal lung showed significantly lower TCR diversity.

Trimming stripped 3 bases from V and 0 bases from J, with 9 bases between. This CDR3 region has 14 residues. Looked up from germline, CDR1 is KGHSH and CDR2 is LQKENI. The sequenced sample was lung tumor tissue. The chain combines TRBV18 with TRBJ2-7; D perhaps matches TRBD1 (5 bases). This receptor was obtained from a man aged 60 to 69 with small cell lung cancer. CDR3: CASSPATGSYEQYF. The DNA of the CDR3 is TGTGCCAGCTCACCGGCCACAGGCTCCTACGAGCAGTACTTC.